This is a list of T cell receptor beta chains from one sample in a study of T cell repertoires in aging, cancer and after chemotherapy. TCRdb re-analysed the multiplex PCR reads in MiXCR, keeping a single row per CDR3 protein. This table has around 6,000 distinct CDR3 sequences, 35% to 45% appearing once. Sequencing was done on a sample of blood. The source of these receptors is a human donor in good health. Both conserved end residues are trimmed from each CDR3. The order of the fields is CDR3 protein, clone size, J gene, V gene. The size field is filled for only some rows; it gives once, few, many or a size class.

cdr3_aa: ASSFLGGGQPQH; clone_size: -; j_call: TRBJ1-5; v_call: TRBV7-2
cdr3_aa: ASSFLGTEQY; clone_size: few; j_call: TRBJ2-7; v_call: TRBV27
cdr3_aa: ASSMYESNTEAF; clone_size: few; j_call: TRBJ1-1; v_call: TRBV19
cdr3_aa: ASSEQLAGLGDEQF; clone_size: -; j_call: TRBJ2-1; v_call: TRBV12-3/TRBV12-4
cdr3_aa: ASSYLRTSGGPHNEQF; clone_size: -; j_call: TRBJ2-1; v_call: TRBV6-5
cdr3_aa: ASSHHPLYNRGQGSPLH; clone_size: few; j_call: TRBJ1-6; v_call: TRBV6-6
cdr3_aa: ASSSGGAGGPLNEQF; clone_size: -; j_call: TRBJ2-1; v_call: TRBV5-1
cdr3_aa: ASSPSVDTQY; clone_size: -; j_call: TRBJ2-3; v_call: TRBV5-6
cdr3_aa: AISGTGGSSYNEQF; clone_size: -; j_call: TRBJ2-1; v_call: TRBV6-1
cdr3_aa: ASSKTVLDEQY; clone_size: -; j_call: TRBJ2-7; v_call: TRBV13
cdr3_aa: ASAKWDREGGYT; clone_size: -; j_call: TRBJ1-2; v_call: TRBV19
cdr3_aa: ASSLSSGGPIYEQY; clone_size: few; j_call: TRBJ2-7; v_call: TRBV27
cdr3_aa: ASSPGLGYPGDTQY; clone_size: -; j_call: TRBJ2-3; v_call: TRBV18
cdr3_aa: ASTPREGESEAF; clone_size: -; j_call: TRBJ1-1; v_call: TRBV7-2
cdr3_aa: ASSISGRVDEKLF; clone_size: few; j_call: TRBJ1-4; v_call: TRBV19
cdr3_aa: SVDKAGLNTEAF; clone_size: few; j_call: TRBJ1-1; v_call: TRBV29-1
cdr3_aa: ASSYSGYSNQPQH; clone_size: -; j_call: TRBJ1-5; v_call: TRBV6-5
cdr3_aa: ASSMGGTGANVLT; clone_size: medium-sized; j_call: TRBJ2-6; v_call: TRBV19
cdr3_aa: ASSLAGGTKTQY; clone_size: medium-sized; j_call: TRBJ2-5; v_call: TRBV11-1
cdr3_aa: ASRPGPYLEEGWEKLF; clone_size: -; j_call: TRBJ1-4; v_call: TRBV27
cdr3_aa: ASREGTGMNTEAF; clone_size: -; j_call: TRBJ1-1; v_call: TRBV19
cdr3_aa: ASTYGSVQQYEQY; clone_size: -; j_call: TRBJ2-7; v_call: TRBV6-2/TRBV6-3
cdr3_aa: ASSLEERGPYNEQF; clone_size: -; j_call: TRBJ2-1; v_call: TRBV7-2
cdr3_aa: ASSLSSPGIYGYT; clone_size: -; j_call: TRBJ1-2; v_call: TRBV11-1
cdr3_aa: ASRTGEEAF; clone_size: -; j_call: TRBJ1-1; v_call: TRBV7-6
cdr3_aa: ASNQGGLGSPLH; clone_size: -; j_call: TRBJ1-6; v_call: TRBV27
cdr3_aa: ASTPRFYGNYGYT; clone_size: -; j_call: TRBJ1-2; v_call: TRBV6-5
cdr3_aa: SVGAGVTAETQY; clone_size: medium-sized; j_call: TRBJ2-5; v_call: TRBV29-1
cdr3_aa: ASSRGLAGVSNEQF; clone_size: -; j_call: TRBJ2-1; v_call: TRBV5-4
cdr3_aa: ASSPRGSSGNTIY; clone_size: -; j_call: TRBJ1-3; v_call: TRBV18
cdr3_aa: ASSLRAQGGYEQY; clone_size: few; j_call: TRBJ2-7; v_call: TRBV14
cdr3_aa: ASSQGGGYT; clone_size: few; j_call: TRBJ1-2; v_call: TRBV4-3
cdr3_aa: ASSFGNSPLH; clone_size: few; j_call: TRBJ1-6; v_call: TRBV27
cdr3_aa: ASSLGPASYEQF; clone_size: -; j_call: TRBJ2-1; v_call: TRBV5-4
cdr3_aa: ASSYSGQFSNQPQH; clone_size: few; j_call: TRBJ1-5; v_call: TRBV6-9
cdr3_aa: SVEGAGGPITQY; clone_size: medium-sized; j_call: TRBJ2-3; v_call: TRBV29-1
cdr3_aa: ASSPRLAGGIDEQF; clone_size: -; j_call: TRBJ2-1; v_call: TRBV19
cdr3_aa: ASSTGNHPQH; clone_size: -; j_call: TRBJ1-5; v_call: TRBV18
cdr3_aa: SVGRENTEAF; clone_size: -; j_call: TRBJ1-1; v_call: TRBV29-1
cdr3_aa: SVPSEFGEKLF; clone_size: few; j_call: TRBJ1-4; v_call: TRBV29-1
cdr3_aa: SASKQGGTQY; clone_size: -; j_call: TRBJ2-3; v_call: TRBV29-1
cdr3_aa: ASSRPGQVSNQPQH; clone_size: few; j_call: TRBJ1-5; v_call: TRBV19
cdr3_aa: ASSPSPGIKQETQY; clone_size: -; j_call: TRBJ2-5; v_call: TRBV18
cdr3_aa: ASSPRTGEDTGELF; clone_size: -; j_call: TRBJ2-2; v_call: TRBV27
cdr3_aa: ASSLGDTGELF; clone_size: medium-sized; j_call: TRBJ2-2; v_call: TRBV19
cdr3_aa: ATLAGGQNTGELF; clone_size: -; j_call: TRBJ2-2; v_call: TRBV7-9
cdr3_aa: SVREGNSQPQH; clone_size: few; j_call: TRBJ1-5; v_call: TRBV29-1
cdr3_aa: ASSPGQGNSPLH; clone_size: -; j_call: TRBJ1-6; v_call: TRBV12-3/TRBV12-4
cdr3_aa: ASSRGQGYGETQY; clone_size: medium-sized; j_call: TRBJ2-5; v_call: TRBV6-5
cdr3_aa: ATSDFTGRTGELF; clone_size: -; j_call: TRBJ2-2; v_call: TRBV24-1
cdr3_aa: ATSREKGGTEAF; clone_size: -; j_call: TRBJ1-1; v_call: TRBV15
cdr3_aa: ASSAGLSGYT; clone_size: -; j_call: TRBJ1-2; v_call: TRBV12-3/TRBV12-4
cdr3_aa: ASSPQGAWEQY; clone_size: few; j_call: TRBJ2-7; v_call: TRBV6-6
cdr3_aa: ASSSHRVTGETQY; clone_size: -; j_call: TRBJ2-5; v_call: TRBV7-6
cdr3_aa: ASSFRDRVGGYT; clone_size: -; j_call: TRBJ1-2; v_call: TRBV27
cdr3_aa: ASTRLDGGLPYEQY; clone_size: -; j_call: TRBJ2-7; v_call: TRBV6-5
cdr3_aa: ASSLYAGVTDTQY; clone_size: medium-sized; j_call: TRBJ2-3; v_call: TRBV27